Shown below are 26 T cell receptor beta chains from a single sample sequenced in a study of blood T cell repertoires in COVID-19. Sequencing was performed with immunoSEQ multiplex PCR; in TCRdb, only in-frame clones are kept and a portion is missing. The repertoire has fewer than 200,000 clones, around 82% of them found once; the top ten carry 5.2%. Sequenced material: PBMCs or T cells enriched from blood (not recorded which). The receptors originated from a woman aged 60 to 75 with acute COVID-19.

The CDR3 nucleotides are TGTGCCAGCAGCCAAGATGGCACTAGCGGGGGTCTCACAGATACGCAGTATTTT. Protein sequence: CASSQDGTSGGLTDTQYF. V and J are TRBV3-1 (or the pseudogene TRBV3-2) and TRBJ2-3; 11 bases align to TRBD2. Per the germline V gene, CDR1 is LGHDT and CDR2 is YNNKEL (reference sequence). The CDR3 runs 18 residues. V trimming: 0 bases; J trimming: 2 bases; junction bases outside the gene matches: 7.

The sample holds a few counts of this clone. Written as DNA, the CDR3 is TGTGCCAGCAGCCGGACGACTTGGTTTCGCGCAGGGGGAGAAAAACTGTTTTTT. Its protein product is CASSRTTWFRAGGEKLFF. The rearrangement links TRBV7-2 to TRBJ1-4, with 7 bases aligning to TRBD1. The CDR3 is 18 residues long. Per the germline V gene, CDR1 is SGHTA and CDR2 is FQGNSA. V shed 5 bases, J shed 8 bases, and the junction held 20 bases outside the gene matches. The full variable domain, rest sourced from reference TRBV7-2 and TRBJ1-4, is GAGVSQSPSNKVTEKGKDVELRCDPISGHTALYWYRQSLGQGLEFLIYFQGNSAPDKSGLPSDRFSAERTGGSVSTLTIQRTQQEDSAVYLCASSRTTWFRAGGEKLFFGSGTQLSVL.

The V gene is TRBV10-3, the J gene TRBJ1-5; tentative D call: TRBD1 (5 bases). The CDR3 runs 16 residues. Germline CDR1 reads ENHRY; CDR2 reads SYGVKD. V lost 6 bases, J lost 2 bases, and 17 bases lay in between. The CDR3: CAISPSSWGGNQPQHF. DNA for the CDR3: TGTGCCATCAGCCCGTCCTCTTGGGGGGGCAATCAGCCCCAGCATTTT.

This chain links TRBV19 with TRBJ2-2; 7 bases align to TRBD1. CDR1 is LNHDA and CDR2 is SQIVND in the germline V gene (reference sequence). The CDR3 sequence is 14 residues long. The CDR3 reads CASKRGLWTGELFF. The CDR3 nucleotides are TGTGCTAGCAAAAGGGGGCTGTGGACCGGGGAGCTGTTTTTT.

This clone was observed at least ten times. The chain has TRBV4-1 and TRBJ1-2; D perhaps matches TRBD1 (5 bases). Trimming shortened V by 4 bases and J by 3 bases, and 21 bases separated the two germline ends. This CDR3 has 17 amino acids. The germline CDR1 and CDR2 sequences are MGHRA and YSYEKL. The CDR3 coding sequence is TGCGCCAGCAGCCGTTTAATGGGGCCCCGCGAGGACTATGGCTACACCTTC. Residues: CASSRLMGPREDYGYTF.

The chain employs TRBV7-6 and TRBJ1-5; 8 bases map to TRBD1. V lost 4 bases, J lost 0 bases, and 2 bases stayed unmatched. The germline gives CDR1 SGHVS, CDR2 FNYEAQ. This CDR3 is built from 15 residues. CDR3 in DNA: TGTGCCAGCAGCTCAGGGGGCCTTAGCAATCAGCCCCAGCATTTT. Encoded protein: CASSSGGLSNQPQHF.

The V and J genes are TRBV6-5 and TRBJ1-5, with D possibly matching TRBD1 (6 bases). Per the germline V gene, CDR1 is MNHEY and CDR2 is SVGAGI. The CDR3 loop spans 15 amino acids. V was clipped by 2 bases and J by 5 bases, with 13 bases between them. In nucleotides, the CDR3 is TGTGCCAGCAGTTACACTGGACAGACAGATCAGCCCCAGCATTTT. Amino acids: CASSYTGQTDQPQHF.

The genes are TRBV2 and TRBJ2-5; TRBD2 agrees at 8 bases. The length of the CDR3 is 14 residues. V shed 6 bases and J 7 bases; nucleotides not matched to a gene: 10. CDR1 is SNHLY, CDR2 FYNNEI, per germline. This CDR3 reads CASRVSGDGGTQYF. The CDR3 DNA follows: TGTGCCAGCAGGGTTAGCGGGGACGGGGGGACCCAGTACTTC.

The chain is built from TRBV5-4 and TRBJ1-1; TRBD1 might be the D (6 bases). The CDR3 length is 13 residues. CDR1 is SGHNT, CDR2 YYREEE, per germline (reference sequence). Trimming cost V 4 bases and J 7 bases, with 14 bases left between them. The CDR3, as DNA: TGTGCCAGCAGCCTGGACAGCCGATTTGAAGCTTTCTTT. Translated, it gives CASSLDSRFEAFF.

The V and J genes are TRBV24-1 and TRBJ2-3; 10 nucleotides align to TRBD1. Germline V gene lookup returns CDR1 KGHDR and CDR2 SFDVKD. After removal of 7 bases from V and 5 bases from J, the junction contained 2 bases not matched to a gene. This CDR3 contains 13 residues. CDR3 nucleotides: TGTGCCACCAGGGGACAGGGGATAGATACGCAGTATTTT. Translated, it gives CATRGQGIDTQYF.

This clone has a handful of counts. The J gene is TRBJ2-1, the V gene TRBV6-5; 12 nucleotides agree with TRBD1. This CDR3 contains 15 residues. Germline V lookup: CDR1 MNHEY, CDR2 SVGAGI. The J segment lost 7 bases and the V segment lost 2 bases, leaving 3 bases of the junction unmatched. The chain's CDR3 is CASSYTGQGANEQFF. The CDR3 DNA follows: TGTGCCAGCAGTTACACGGGACAGGGGGCTAATGAGCAGTTCTTC.

CDR3 bases: TGTGCCAGCAGCATCGGGGGAGGAAACACCATATATTTT. It codes for CASSIGGGNTIYF. The chain uses TRBV11-3 and TRBJ1-3; D is possibly TRBD1 (5 bases). The CDR3 consists of 13 residues. From germline, CDR1 is SGHNT and CDR2 YENEEA. Trimming removed 5 bases from V and 4 bases from J, with 9 bases in between.

The chain uses TRBV27 and TRBJ2-2, with TRBD2 identical over 9 bases. The CDR3 length is 15 residues. V lost 5 bases and J lost 3; bases outside the gene matches: 4. CDR1 MNHEY and CDR2 SMNVEV come from the germline V gene (reference sequence). The CDR3: CASSDSGGYTGELFF. CDR3 nucleotides: TGTGCCAGCAGTGATAGCGGGGGATACACCGGGGAGCTGTTTTTT.

V is TRBV24-1 and J is TRBJ2-1; 10 positions agree with TRBD2. The CDR3 extends over 16 amino acids. V was pared by 0 bases and J by 2 bases, with 0 bases of the junction left unmatched. Germline CDR1 reads KGHDR; CDR2 reads SFDVKD. The CDR3 loop reads CATSDLTSGTYNEQFF. The CDR3, as DNA: TGTGCCACCAGTGATTTGACTAGCGGGACCTACAATGAGCAGTTCTTC.

The V call is TRBV7-2, the J call TRBJ1-1, with 7 bases matching TRBD1. V was pared by 4 bases and J by 1 base, with 6 bases of the junction left unmatched. The CDR3 runs to 15 residues. Germline CDR1 is SGHTA and CDR2 is FQGNSA. CDR3 nucleotides: TGTGCCAGCAGCTCCTGGGACAGCTCGAACACTGAAGCTTTCTTT. Its translation: CASSSWDSSNTEAFF.

This chain connects TRBV29-1 to TRBJ1-1; D unclear. The germline V gene encodes CDR1 SQVTM and CDR2 ANQGSEA. The CDR3 spans 13 residues. Trimming removed 6 bases at V and 2 bases at J, with 13 bases between. CDR3 residues: CSVLYNFNTEAFF. For the CDR3, the DNA is TGCAGCGTCCTTTATAACTTCAACACTGAAGCTTTCTTT.

This chain joins TRBV4-1 and TRBJ1-4; D is possibly TRBD1 (6 bases). V was clipped by 0 bases and J by 7 bases, with 15 bases between them. The CDR3 is made up of 16 amino acids. The germline gives CDR1 MGHRA, CDR2 YSYEKL. In DNA form, the CDR3 reads TGCGCCAGCAGCCAAGATGGAACAGGGAAGGGTGAAAAACTGTTTTTT. Protein product: CASSQDGTGKGEKLFF.

The V call is TRBV2, the J call TRBJ2-3, with D perhaps TRBD2 (5 bases). Germline lookup yields CDR1 SNHLY and CDR2 FYNNEI. V dropped 2 bases and J dropped 5 bases, with 11 bases sitting between them. The CDR3 is 14 amino acids. CDR3 protein: CASSETSREDTQYF. CDR3 DNA sequence: TGTGCCAGCAGTGAAACTTCGAGGGAAGATACGCAGTATTTT.

This chain joins TRBV2 and TRBJ2-3; D unclear. V lost 6 bases and J lost 2, with 3 bases in between. The germline V gene encodes CDR1 SNHLY and CDR2 FYNNEI. This CDR3 spans 11 amino acids. CDR3 in DNA: TGTGCCAGCAGGTACACAGATACGCAGTATTTT. Amino acid sequence: CASRYTDTQYF.

This clone has more than one count but fewer than ten. The same CDR3 also results from other DNA sequences found in this sample. The J gene is TRBJ1-1, the V gene TRBV19; possible D gene TRBD1, 5 bases. CDR3 length equals 13 residues. Looked up from germline, CDR1 is LNHDA and CDR2 is SQIVND (reference sequence). The ends were cut back, 7 bases at V and 8 bases at J, with 17 bases in the middle. Here the CDR3 reads CASIQLGLREAFF. Written as DNA, the CDR3 is TGTGCCAGTATTCAATTGGGACTGCGAGAAGCTTTCTTT. Complete variable domain (other parts from reference TRBV19 and TRBJ1-1): DGGITQSPKYLFRKEGQNVTLSCEQNLNHDAMYWYRQDPGQGLRLIYYSQIVNDFQKGDIAEGYSVSREKKESFPLTVTSAQKNPTAFYLCASIQLGLREAFFGQGTRLTVV.

This chain links TRBV7-7 with TRBJ2-5; tentatively, D is TRBD1 (6 bases). Per the germline V gene, CDR1 is SSHAT and CDR2 is FNYEAQ (reference sequence). V shed 1 base and J shed 5 bases, with 14 bases lying between them. The CDR3 spans 15 residues. Written as DNA, the CDR3 is TGTGCCAGCAGCTTAGATGGACAGCAAGGCGAGACCCAGTACTTC. Its translation: CASSLDGQQGETQYF.

This clone showed up just once. CDR3 sequence (DNA): TGTGCCACCAGTGGTCAGGTGCCCACCGGGGAGCTGTTTTTT. It specifies CATSGQVPTGELFF. The chain recombines TRBV24-1 with TRBJ2-2; no clear D. There are 14 residues in the CDR3. Germline V gives CDR1 KGHDR, CDR2 SFDVKD. Trimming cost V 5 bases and J 4 bases, with 10 bases left between them.

The chain has TRBV6-4 and TRBJ1-2; 7 bases agree with TRBD1. The CDR3 extends over 16 amino acids. Germline CDR1 and CDR2: MRHNA and SNTAGT. The trim removed 2 bases at V and 5 bases at J, leaving 11 bases unmatched. The CDR3 is CASSDTNRGVGYGYTF. In DNA form, the CDR3 reads TGTGCCAGCAGTGACACAAACAGGGGAGTCGGATATGGCTACACCTTC.

The chain employs TRBV5-1 and TRBJ2-3; TRBD2 is a possible D gene (6 bases). Germline V lookup: CDR1 SGHRS, CDR2 YFSETQ. Trimming cost V 0 bases and J 1 base, with 12 bases left between them. This CDR3 has 16 residues. The CDR3 nucleotides are TGCGCCAGCAGCTTGGTCCCGCGCGGGGGCACAGATACGCAGTATTTT. This sequence encodes CASSLVPRGGTDTQYF.

J is TRBJ2-3 and V is TRBV10-3, with 8 bases lining up with TRBD2. CDR1 ENHRY and CDR2 SYGVKD come from the germline V gene. Unmatched junction bases numbered 12, after V lost 8 bases and J lost 5 bases. The CDR3 length is 15 residues. CDR3 protein: CAIGELAAPGDTQYF. The CDR3 DNA is TGTGCCATCGGAGAACTAGCGGCCCCCGGAGATACGCAGTATTTT.

For this clone: Other DNA sequences in this specimen translate into the identical CDR3. The rearrangement links TRBV28 to TRBJ2-5; 11 bases line up with TRBD2. Losses at the gene ends were 1 base for V and 1 base for J; bases not matched to a gene: 2. CDR1 MDHEN and CDR2 SYDVKM come from the germline V gene. The CDR3 has 16 amino acids. CDR3 nucleotides: TGTGCCAGCAGTTTATCCCTAGCGGGGGGCCAAGAGACCCAGTACTTC. It codes for CASSLSLAGGQETQYF.